This T cell receptor (beta chain) is drawn from a study of shared clonotypes between healthy human individuals. Study outcomes and limitations: Sample collection involved blood only; tissue repertoires are likely different.

For this clone: Its target is unknown.

Researchers ran the assay at a deep level. When replicate PCRs were run on unsorted PBMC, they used 300 ng DNA, approximately 31,000 T cell genomes. Per the original methods: ImmunoSEQ output lacked quality scores and full-length reads, limiting matched filtering. Sequencing was performed with immunoSEQ multiplex PCR; in TCRdb, only in-frame clones are kept and a portion is missing. That table furnishes V, J and clone size, whereas the DNA furnished D and trimming. The data show approximately 500,000 clones, around 73% seen once. V shed 3 bases and J 14 bases; nucleotides not matched to a gene: 22. CDR1 is MNHEY, CDR2 SMNVEV, per germline (reference sequence). This CDR3 region has 19 residues.

The rearrangement joins TRBV27 to TRBJ2-3, with TRBD2 matching over 14 bases. This clonotype was obtained from a woman in her forties in good health. Some clones in this sample may be carry-over from other donors' samples. The sequencing input was PBMCs. The CDR3 reads CASSFRQGGTSGSFGVWYF. In DNA form, the CDR3 reads TGTGCCAGCAGTTTTCGACAGGGGGGGACTAGCGGGAGTTTTGGGGTTTGGTATTTT.